Included here is one T cell receptor (beta chain) sequence, with context. The antigen is not known. V was pared by 7 bases and J by 1 base, with 3 bases of the junction left unmatched. The CDR3 consists of 13 residues. Germline assignment: CDR1 ENHRY and CDR2 SYGVKD. PCR employed 60 Vbeta and 13 Jbeta primers. Clones were sequenced by immunoSEQ multiplex PCR, and TCRdb holds only the in-frame ones, with some missing. Among over 130,000 clones listed, 79% were seen once. The sample comes from a study of cytomegalovirus exposure and HLA in healthy donors. Findings and limits, study-wide: The authors later found most CMV-associated TCR beta chains appeared HLA-restricted.

The chain is built from TRBV10-3 and TRBJ2-7, with 8 bases that match TRBD2. This TCR came from a man aged 50-60 years in good health and CMV-seropositive. Sequences were obtained from PBMCs. The CDR3 loop is CAIKRGRSYEQYF. For the CDR3, the DNA is TGTGCCATCAAGCGGGGGAGATCCTACGAGCAGTACTTC.